These 8 T cell receptor beta chains were sequenced from one sample in a study of T cells in Graves' hyperthyroidism and ophthalmopathy. RNA transcripts served as the template for amplifying TCR beta CDR3 regions. Using the HTBI primer set, a first-round RT-PCR was run on the TCR CDR3. TCRdb itself ran the multiplex PCR reads through MiXCR, one entry per CDR3 protein. The sample records 600,000 to 900,000 distinct CDR3 sequences, less than 20% being singletons. Sequenced: blood. These receptors came from a man in his late teens or twenties with Graves' hyperthyroidism.

This chain uses TRBV20-1 with TRBJ2-7; 11 bases line up with TRBD2. This CDR3 has 13 amino acids. With 6 bases clipped from V and 4 bases from J, the junction kept 5 bases outside the gene matches. Germline V gives CDR1 DFQATT, CDR2 SNEGSKA (reference sequence). The CDR3 reads CSARTSGQYEQYF. The CDR3 DNA follows: TGCAGTGCAAGGACTAGCGGGCAATACGAGCAGTACTTC.

V and J are TRBV6-1 and TRBJ2-1, with TRBD1 identical over 9 bases. The trim removed 6 bases at V and 6 bases at J, leaving 0 bases unmatched. The CDR3 spans 12 residues. Germline CDR1 and CDR2: MNHNS and SASEGT. This chain's CDR3 is CASRGQGNEQFF. CDR3 DNA: TGTGCCAGCAGGGGACAGGGCAATGAGCAGTTCTTC.

At least ten counts were recorded for this clonotype. J is TRBJ2-5 and V is TRBV11-2, with 12 positions matching TRBD2. Germline loops: CDR1 SGHAT, CDR2 FQNNGV. Trimming took 5 bases from V and 2 from J; bases not matched to a gene: 9. This CDR3 is 17 amino acids long. As DNA, the CDR3 is TGTGCCAGCAGCATTATCCCCGGACTAGCGGGACAAGAGACCCAGTACTTC. Amino acids: CASSIIPGLAGQETQYF.

The chain combines TRBV4-1 with TRBJ1-2; TRBD1 aligns across 7 bases. The CDR3 is 16 amino acids. Germline values: CDR1 MGHRA, CDR2 YSYEKL. J gave up 0 bases and V 1 base, and 5 bases lay outside the gene matches. The DNA of the CDR3 is TGCGCCAGCAGCCAAGGACAGGGCCTCTCTAACTATGGCTACACCTTC. Translating it yields CASSQGQGLSNYGYTF.

The chain has TRBV29-1 and TRBJ2-1; TRBD1 matches 11 bases. With 4 bases clipped from V and 8 bases from J, the junction kept 7 bases outside the gene matches. Per germline, CDR1 SQVTM and CDR2 ANQGSEA. The CDR3 contains 14 residues. CDR3 sequence reads: CSVGPGQGGDEQFF. The CDR3 DNA is TGCAGCGTTGGTCCGGGACAGGGGGGCGATGAGCAGTTCTTC.

This clonotype was counted between two and nine times. The chain combines TRBV30 with TRBJ1-4; no definite D call. CDR1 is GTSNPN and CDR2 is SVGIG in the germline V gene (reference sequence). CDR3 length: 13 residues. Between the trimmed V and J ends, which lost 1 base and 8 bases, there was a span of 11 bases. This chain's CDR3 is CAWSGYDEEKLFF. The DNA for the CDR3 is TGTGCCTGGAGTGGCTACGACGAAGAAAAACTGTTTTTT.

This clonotype was found a few times. This chain joins TRBV10-3 and TRBJ2-1, with D unclear. This CDR3 has 11 residues. The V gene's germline CDR1 is ENHRY and CDR2 SYGVKD. V gave up 5 bases and J gave up 8 bases, with 7 bases separating them. The CDR3 loop is CAISQSDEQFF. The CDR3 coding sequence is TGTGCCATCAGTCAGAGTGATGAGCAGTTCTTC.

There are many counts of this clonotype. The V and J genes are TRBV6-1 and TRBJ2-1; 10 nucleotides line up with TRBD2. The CDR3 has 17 residues. Germline V lookup: CDR1 MNHNS, CDR2 SASEGT. With 6 bases clipped from V and 3 bases from J, the junction kept 11 bases outside the gene matches. DNA of the CDR3: TGTGCCAGCAGCCGGCCCAGCGGGAGGGCCGTCTACAATGAGCAGTTCTTC. Translation: CASSRPSGRAVYNEQFF.